Listed below are T cell receptor beta chains from one sample, sequenced in a study of shared clonotypes between healthy human individuals. TCRdb's table, derived via immunoSEQ multiplex PCR, lists solely in-frame clones and lacks some. This sample has more than 550,000 clones, with less than 95% found just once. Input material: memory CD8+ T cells from PBMCs. The receptors were gathered from a man younger than 35 in good health. Some clones in this sample may be carry-over from other donors' samples. The CDR3 runs from the conserved cysteine through the conserved F or W. D genes are given only for firm matches. Clone size, where shown, is once, few, many, or a class for clones that have expanded.

v_gene,j_gene,d_gene,abundance,CDR3aa,CDR3nt
TRBV20-1,TRBJ1-5,NA,NA,CSASPNRPQHF,TGCAGTGCTAGTCCCAATCGGCCCCAGCATTTT
TRBV30,TRBJ1-1,NA,NA,CAWSVKGTEAFF,TGTGCCTGGAGTGTAAAGGGCACTGAAGCTTTCTTT
TRBV7-6,TRBJ1-4,NA,NA,CASSFPGDKLFF,TGTGCCAGCAGCTTTCCAGGGGACAAACTGTTTTTT
TRBV19,TRBJ2-7,NA,few,CASSIQQGSYEQYF,TGTGCCAGTAGTATTCAGCAGGGGTCCTACGAGCAGTACTTC
TRBV4-2,TRBJ2-7,TRBD2,NA,CASSQDPGLAGYEQYF,TGTGCCAGCAGCCAAGACCCGGGACTAGCGGGATACGAGCAGTACTTC
TRBV4-3,TRBJ2-7,NA,NA,CASSQDRRVYEQYF,TGCGCCAGCAGCCAAGATAGAAGGGTCTACGAGCAGTACTTC
TRBV28,TRBJ2-5,NA,once,CASSPPELPSPQYF,TGTGCCAGCAGTCCCCCCGAACTCCCGAGCCCCCAGTACTTC
TRBV2,TRBJ2-7,TRBD1,NA,CASRQARGLYEQYF,TGTGCCAGCAGGCAAGCCAGGGGGCTCTACGAGCAGTACTTC
TRBV6-5,TRBJ2-2,TRBD2,NA,CASSWGLTNTGELFF,TGTGCCAGCAGTTGGGGACTAACCAACACCGGGGAGCTGTTTTTT
TRBV2,TRBJ2-7,TRBD1,NA,CASRARQGYEQYF,TGTGCCAGCAGGGCTAGACAGGGGTACGAGCAGTACTTC
TRBV5-1,TRBJ1-1,NA,once,CASSLGWSGGTEAFF,TGCGCCAGCAGCTTGGGATGGTCGGGTGGCACTGAAGCTTTCTTT
TRBV7-9,TRBJ1-1,NA,NA,CASRTPSGTEAFF,TGTGCCAGCCGAACCCCGTCGGGCACTGAAGCTTTCTTT
TRBV27,TRBJ1-5,NA,NA,CASSPYYSNQPQHF,TGTGCCAGCAGCCCGTATTATAGCAATCAGCCCCAGCATTTT
TRBV10-3,TRBJ1-2,NA,NA,CAANGGNHYGYTF,TGTGCCGCCAATGGAGGAAATCACTATGGCTACACCTTC
TRBV28,TRBJ2-7,NA,NA,CASSSRVVTYEQYF,TGTGCCAGCAGTTCCCGGGTGGTGACTTACGAGCAGTACTTC
TRBV5-4,TRBJ2-1,NA,NA,CASSLRRENYNEQFF,TGTGCCAGCAGCTTGCGTAGGGAAAACTACAATGAGCAGTTCTTC
TRBV27,TRBJ2-7,TRBD2,once,CARGARGGGTYEQYF,TGTGCCAGGGGAGCACGGGGCGGGGGAACCTACGAGCAGTACTTC
TRBV9,TRBJ2-3,NA,NA,CASSSGSSTDTQYF,TGTGCCAGCAGCTCAGGGAGCAGCACAGATACGCAGTATTTT
TRBV27,TRBJ2-7,NA,NA,CASSLSWRQGSAYEQYF,TGTGCCAGCAGTTTATCGTGGAGGCAGGGGTCTGCCTACGAGCAGTACTTC
TRBV6-5,TRBJ2-3,NA,NA,CASSYSLSTDTQYF,TGTGCCAGCAGTTATAGTCTGAGCACAGATACGCAGTATTTT
TRBV6-1,TRBJ2-1,TRBD2,NA,CASTRAGVNEQFF,TGTGCCAGCACGAGGGCGGGAGTCAATGAGCAGTTCTTC
TRBV11-3,TRBJ2-2,TRBD1,once,CASSSYRQGASTGELFF,TGTGCCAGCAGCTCCTATAGACAGGGGGCATCAACCGGGGAGCTGTTTTTT
TRBV7-9,TRBJ1-5,NA,NA,CASSLVLTGYSNQPQHF,TGTGCCAGCAGCTTAGTCTTGACAGGTTATAGCAATCAGCCCCAGCATTTT
TRBV27,TRBJ2-7,TRBD2,NA,CASRTSGSYEQYF,TGTGCCAGCAGGACTAGCGGATCCTACGAGCAGTACTTC
TRBV6-5,TRBJ1-1,TRBD1,NA,CASRHIYRGSAEAFF,TGTGCCAGCAGACATATTTACAGGGGTTCGGCTGAAGCTTTCTTT
TRBV9,TRBJ2-2,NA,NA,CASSESSVTGELFF,TGTGCCAGCAGCGAATCGTCAGTGACCGGGGAGCTGTTTTTT
TRBV9,TRBJ2-1,NA,NA,CASSLDFDSYNEQFF,TGTGCCAGCAGCCTCGACTTTGACTCCTACAATGAGCAGTTCTTC
TRBV6-1,TRBJ2-7,TRBD2,NA,CASSEASVAGGSYEQYF,TGTGCCAGCAGTGAAGCGTCGGTAGCGGGAGGGTCCTACGAGCAGTACTTC
TRBV19,TRBJ2-3,NA,NA,CASSLGTSTDTQYF,TGTGCCAGTAGTTTGGGGACGAGCACAGATACGCAGTATTTT
TRBV27,TRBJ2-1,NA,NA,CASRSGIGGRVKYYGEQFF,TGTGCCAGCAGGAGCGGAATCGGGGGGCGGGTGAAGTACTACGGTGAGCAGTTCTTC
TRBV28,TRBJ2-1,NA,once,CASSLASSYNEQFF,TGTGCCAGCAGCCTAGCTAGCTCCTACAATGAGCAGTTCTTC
TRBV29-1,TRBJ2-7,TRBD1,few,CSVGDRGSYEQYF,TGCAGCGTTGGAGACAGGGGCTCCTACGAGCAGTACTTC
TRBV9,TRBJ2-1,NA,NA,CASSGRQYDYNEQFF,TGTGCCAGCAGCGGTCGACAATATGACTACAATGAGCAGTTCTTC
TRBV6-1,TRBJ2-1,NA,NA,CASSDPGQASNEQFF,TGTGCCAGCAGTGACCCGGGACAAGCAAGCAATGAGCAGTTCTTC
TRBV9,TRBJ2-5,NA,NA,CASSGLSGETQYF,TGTGCCAGCAGCGGACTTTCTGGGGAGACCCAGTACTTC
TRBV11-2,TRBJ1-5,NA,few,CASSLEASGNQPQHF,TGTGCCAGCAGCTTAGAGGCGTCTGGGAATCAGCCCCAGCATTTT
TRBV4-3,TRBJ2-7,TRBD2,NA,CASSPETSGHYEQYF,TGCGCCAGCAGCCCAGAGACTAGCGGGCACTACGAGCAGTACTTC
TRBV2,TRBJ2-1,NA,NA,CASKAVEGQANEQFF,TGTGCCAGCAAGGCTGTAGAGGGGCAGGCCAATGAGCAGTTCTTC
TRBV30,TRBJ2-7,NA,once,CAWSHFLLRDSNSYEQYF,TGTGCCTGGAGTCACTTCTTACTCCGGGACTCGAACAGCTACGAGCAGTACTTC
TRBV6-5,TRBJ2-4,NA,NA,CASSYSKAGAKNIQYF,TGTGCCAGCAGTTACTCGAAGGCAGGAGCCAAAAACATTCAGTACTTC
TRBV25-1,TRBJ1-2,NA,once,CASSADRNYGYTF,TGTGCCAGCAGTGCAGACAGGAACTATGGCTACACCTTC
TRBV9,TRBJ2-7,TRBD1,NA,CASTETDRENGEQYF,TGTGCCAGCACCGAGACGGACAGGGAAAATGGCGAGCAGTACTTC
TRBV27,TRBJ2-7,TRBD2,NA,CASSRLAGVAEQYF,TGTGCCAGCAGCCGACTAGCGGGAGTGGCGGAGCAGTACTTC
TRBV6-5,TRBJ2-4,NA,NA,CASSYVGPKNIQYF,TGTGCCAGCAGTTACGTGGGACCCAAAAACATTCAGTACTTC
TRBV27,TRBJ2-1,TRBD1,NA,CASARQGAYNEQFF,TGTGCCAGCGCCCGACAGGGGGCCTACAATGAGCAGTTCTTC
TRBV6-1,TRBJ1-2,NA,NA,CASSESGTYTF,TGTGCCAGCAGTGAATCGGGGACCTACACCTTC
TRBV4-3,TRBJ1-1,NA,NA,CASSQGLRGGMNTEAFF,TGCGCCAGCAGCCAAGGGTTAAGAGGGGGGATGAACACTGAAGCTTTCTTT
TRBV4-1,TRBJ2-1,NA,NA,CASSRHPNEQFF,TGCGCCAGCAGCCGACATCCAAATGAGCAGTTCTTC
TRBV6-5,TRBJ1-2,TRBD1,once,CASSYPTGAGYTF,TGTGCCAGCAGTTACCCGACAGGGGCTGGCTACACCTTC
TRBV7-8,TRBJ2-2,NA,NA,CASSLRTYTGELFF,TGTGCCAGCAGCTTACGCACCTACACCGGGGAGCTGTTTTTT
TRBV28,TRBJ2-7,NA,NA,CASSFGIPSYEQYF,TGTGCCAGCAGTTTCGGAATCCCCTCCTACGAGCAGTACTTC
TRBV4-3,TRBJ1-2,NA,NA,CASSQDRNRDLEEGYTF,TGCGCCAGCAGCCAAGATAGGAACAGAGACCTTGAGGAGGGCTACACCTTC
TRBV10-1,TRBJ2-1,TRBD2,NA,CASSDPREGTSYNEQFF,TGCGCCAGCAGTGATCCCCGGGAGGGCACCTCCTACAATGAGCAGTTCTTC
TRBV9,TRBJ2-6,NA,NA,CASSERQFSGANVLTF,TGTGCCAGCAGCGAACGACAGTTCTCTGGGGCCAACGTCCTGACTTTC
TRBV12-5,TRBJ2-5,TRBD2,NA,CASGLAPTGLTKETQYF,TGTGCTAGTGGTTTGGCGCCCACGGGACTAACCAAAGAGACCCAGTACTTC
TRBV11-2,TRBJ2-5,NA,NA,CASSIEETQYF,TGTGCCAGCAGCATCGAGGAGACCCAGTACTTC
TRBV2,TRBJ2-1,TRBD2,NA,CATPLAGGIDEQFF,TGTGCCACCCCGCTAGCGGGAGGGATCGATGAGCAGTTCTTC
TRBV9,TRBJ1-1,NA,NA,CASSPLAVGANTEAFF,TGTGCCAGCAGCCCCCTGGCGGTGGGTGCGAACACTGAAGCTTTCTTT
TRBV14,TRBJ2-5,NA,NA,CASSPTYGETQYF,TGTGCCAGCAGCCCAACGTACGGTGAGACCCAGTACTTC
TRBV10-3,TRBJ2-1,NA,NA,CAIKSLGVYNEQFF,TGTGCCATCAAATCGCTAGGGGTTTACAATGAGCAGTTCTTC